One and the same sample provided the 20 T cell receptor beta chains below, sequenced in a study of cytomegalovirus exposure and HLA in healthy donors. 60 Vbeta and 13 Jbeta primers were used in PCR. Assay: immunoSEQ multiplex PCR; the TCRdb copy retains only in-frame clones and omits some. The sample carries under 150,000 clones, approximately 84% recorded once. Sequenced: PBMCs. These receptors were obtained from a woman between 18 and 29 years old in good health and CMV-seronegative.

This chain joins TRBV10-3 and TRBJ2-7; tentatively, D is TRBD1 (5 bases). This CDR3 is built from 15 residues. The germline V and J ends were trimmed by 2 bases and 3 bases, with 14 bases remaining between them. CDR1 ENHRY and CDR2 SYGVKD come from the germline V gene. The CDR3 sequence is CAISETRTGDYEQYF. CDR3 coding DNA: TGTGCCATCAGTGAGACGAGAACAGGCGACTACGAGCAGTACTTC.

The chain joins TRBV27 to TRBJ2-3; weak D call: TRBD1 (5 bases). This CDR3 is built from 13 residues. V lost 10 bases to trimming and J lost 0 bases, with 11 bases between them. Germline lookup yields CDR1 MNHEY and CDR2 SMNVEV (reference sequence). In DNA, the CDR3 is TGTGCCACCGCCAGGGCCAGCACAGATACGCAGTATTTT. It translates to CATARASTDTQYF.

The CDR3 is CASSFQGAPEQFF. For the CDR3, the DNA is TGTGCCAGCAGCTTTCAGGGGGCACCCGAGCAGTTCTTC. The rearrangement links TRBV7-9 to TRBJ2-1; 8 bases map to TRBD1. The CDR3 sequence is 13 residues long. Germline values: CDR1 SEHNR, CDR2 FQNEAQ (reference sequence). J was trimmed by 10 bases and V by 3 bases; bases with no gene match: 5.

The CDR3 region has the DNA TGTGCCAGCAGCGGCCGGGGTTTATACAATGAGCAGTTCTTC. As protein: CASSGRGLYNEQFF. This chain joins TRBV5-4 and TRBJ2-1; D may be TRBD2 (5 bases). This CDR3 region has 14 residues. Germline lookup yields CDR1 SGHNT and CDR2 YYREEE (reference sequence). Trimming shortened V by 4 bases and J by 4 bases, and 12 bases separated the two germline ends.

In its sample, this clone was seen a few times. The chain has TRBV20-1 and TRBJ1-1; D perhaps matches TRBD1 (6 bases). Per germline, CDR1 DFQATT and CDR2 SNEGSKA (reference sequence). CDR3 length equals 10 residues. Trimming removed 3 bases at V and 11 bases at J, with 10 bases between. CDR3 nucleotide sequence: TGCAGTGCTAGGGGGAGGGGGGCTTTCTTT. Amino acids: CSARGRGAFF.

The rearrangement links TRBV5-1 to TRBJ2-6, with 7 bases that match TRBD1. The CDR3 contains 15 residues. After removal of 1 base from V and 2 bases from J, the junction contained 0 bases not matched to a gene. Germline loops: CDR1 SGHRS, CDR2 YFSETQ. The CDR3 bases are TGCGCCAGCAGCTTGACAGGGGCTGGGGCCAACGTCCTGACTTTC. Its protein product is CASSLTGAGANVLTF.

The CDR3 DNA follows: TGTGCCAGCAGGGGGTCAGGGAATCAGCCCCAGCATTTT. Translation: CASRGSGNQPQHF. The chain employs TRBV6-1 and TRBJ1-5; maybe TRBD1 (5 bases). There are 13 residues in the CDR3. Germline CDR1 MNHNS, CDR2 SASEGT. Trimming took off 6 bases at V and 4 bases at J, with 10 bases between the two ends.

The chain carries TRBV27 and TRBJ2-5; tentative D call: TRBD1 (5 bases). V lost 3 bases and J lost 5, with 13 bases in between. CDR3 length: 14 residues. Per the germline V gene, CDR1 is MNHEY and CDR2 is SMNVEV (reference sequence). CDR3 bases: TGTGCCAGCAGTTTTCAGGGTCTGAGTGAGACCCAGTACTTC. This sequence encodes CASSFQGLSETQYF.

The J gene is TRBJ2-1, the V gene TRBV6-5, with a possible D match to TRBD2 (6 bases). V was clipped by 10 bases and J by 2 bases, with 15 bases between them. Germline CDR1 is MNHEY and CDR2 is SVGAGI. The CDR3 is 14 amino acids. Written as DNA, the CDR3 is TGTGCCAATTTCCGGGAGTCTGCCTACAATGAGCAGTTCTTC. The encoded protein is CANFRESAYNEQFF.

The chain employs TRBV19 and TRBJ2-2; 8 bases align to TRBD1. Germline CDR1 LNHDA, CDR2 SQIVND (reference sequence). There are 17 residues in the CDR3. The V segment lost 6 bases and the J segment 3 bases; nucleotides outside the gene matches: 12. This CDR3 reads CASSFSGTGVYTGELFF. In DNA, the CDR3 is TGTGCCAGTAGCTTTTCCGGGACAGGCGTCTACACCGGGGAGCTGTTTTTT.

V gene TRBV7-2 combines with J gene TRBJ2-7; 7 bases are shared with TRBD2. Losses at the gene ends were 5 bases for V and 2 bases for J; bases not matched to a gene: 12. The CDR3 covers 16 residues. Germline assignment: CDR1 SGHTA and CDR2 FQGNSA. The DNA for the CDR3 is TGTGCCAGCAGCCAGCCGGAGCTAGCGGAAACCTACGAGCAGTACTTC. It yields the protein CASSQPELAETYEQYF.

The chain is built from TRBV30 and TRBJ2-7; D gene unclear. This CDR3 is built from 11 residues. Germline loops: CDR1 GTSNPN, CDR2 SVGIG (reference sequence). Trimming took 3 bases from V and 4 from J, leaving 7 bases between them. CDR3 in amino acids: CAWSELYEQYF. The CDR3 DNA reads TGTGCCTGGAGCGAACTATACGAGCAGTACTTC.

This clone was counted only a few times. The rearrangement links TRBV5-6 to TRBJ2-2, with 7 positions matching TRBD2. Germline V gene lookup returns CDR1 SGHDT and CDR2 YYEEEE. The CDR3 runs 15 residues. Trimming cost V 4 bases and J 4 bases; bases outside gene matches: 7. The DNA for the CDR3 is TGTGCCAGCAGCCTAGCGGTGGAGGGCACCGGGGAGCTGTTTTTT. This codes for CASSLAVEGTGELFF.

The DNA of the CDR3 is TGTGCCAGCAGCTTGGGGGACTTCGCGAACACCGGGGAGCTGTTTTTT. It codes for CASSLGDFANTGELFF. The chain uses TRBV5-4 and TRBJ2-2; weak D call: TRBD2 (6 bases). CDR3 length equals 16 residues. Trimming removed 0 bases from V and 0 bases from J, with 9 bases in between. Germline CDR1 reads SGHNT; CDR2 reads YYREEE (reference sequence).

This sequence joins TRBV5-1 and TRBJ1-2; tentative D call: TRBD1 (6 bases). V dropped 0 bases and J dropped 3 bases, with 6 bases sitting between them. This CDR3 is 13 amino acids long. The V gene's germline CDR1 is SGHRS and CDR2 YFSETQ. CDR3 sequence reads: CASSLDRDYGYTF. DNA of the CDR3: TGCGCCAGCAGCTTGGACAGGGACTATGGCTACACCTTC. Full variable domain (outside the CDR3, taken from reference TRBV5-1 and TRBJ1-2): KAGVTQTPRYLIKTRGQQVTLSCSPISGHRSVSWYQQTPGQGLQFLFEYFSETQRNKGNFPGRFSGRQFSNSRSEMNVSTLELGDSALYLCASSLDRDYGYTFGSGTRLTVV.

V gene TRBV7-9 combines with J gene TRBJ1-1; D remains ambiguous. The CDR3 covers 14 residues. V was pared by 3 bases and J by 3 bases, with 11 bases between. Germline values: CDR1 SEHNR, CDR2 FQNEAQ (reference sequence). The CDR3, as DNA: TGTGCCAGCAGCTTTGGGCTTTCGCACACTGAAGCTTTCTTT. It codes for CASSFGLSHTEAFF.

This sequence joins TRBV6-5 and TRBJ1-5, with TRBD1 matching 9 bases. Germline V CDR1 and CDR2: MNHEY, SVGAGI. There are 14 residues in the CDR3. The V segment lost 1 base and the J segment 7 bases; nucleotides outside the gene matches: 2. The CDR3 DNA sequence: TGTGCCAGCAGTTACTTACAGGGGGCACAGCCCCAGCATTTT. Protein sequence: CASSYLQGAQPQHF.

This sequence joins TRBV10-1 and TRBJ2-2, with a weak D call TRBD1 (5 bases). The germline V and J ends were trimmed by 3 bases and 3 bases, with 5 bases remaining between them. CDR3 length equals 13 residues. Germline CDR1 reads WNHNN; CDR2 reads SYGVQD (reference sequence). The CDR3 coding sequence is TGCGCCAGCAGTGACAGGGACACCGGGGAGCTGTTTTTT. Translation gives CASSDRDTGELFF.

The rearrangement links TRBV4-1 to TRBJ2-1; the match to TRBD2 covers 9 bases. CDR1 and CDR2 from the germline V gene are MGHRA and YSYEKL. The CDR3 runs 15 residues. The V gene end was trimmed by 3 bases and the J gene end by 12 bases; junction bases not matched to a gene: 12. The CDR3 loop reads CASSQRAGGSGLQFF. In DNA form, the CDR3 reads TGCGCCAGCAGCCAGAGAGCGGGAGGAAGTGGACTGCAGTTCTTC.

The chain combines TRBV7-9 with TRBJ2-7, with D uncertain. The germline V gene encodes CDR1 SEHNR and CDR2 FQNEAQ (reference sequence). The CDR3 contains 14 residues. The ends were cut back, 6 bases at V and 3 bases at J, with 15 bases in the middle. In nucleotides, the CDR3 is TGTGCCAGCAGTCCTGATGCATTCGGCTACGAGCAGTACTTC. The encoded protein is CASSPDAFGYEQYF. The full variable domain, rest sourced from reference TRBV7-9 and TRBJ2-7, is DTGVSQNPRHKITKRGQNVTFRCDPISEHNRLYWYRQTLGQGPEFLTYFQNEAQLEKSRLLSDRFSAERPKGSFSTLEIQRTEQGDSAMYLCASSPDAFGYEQYFGPGTRLTVT.